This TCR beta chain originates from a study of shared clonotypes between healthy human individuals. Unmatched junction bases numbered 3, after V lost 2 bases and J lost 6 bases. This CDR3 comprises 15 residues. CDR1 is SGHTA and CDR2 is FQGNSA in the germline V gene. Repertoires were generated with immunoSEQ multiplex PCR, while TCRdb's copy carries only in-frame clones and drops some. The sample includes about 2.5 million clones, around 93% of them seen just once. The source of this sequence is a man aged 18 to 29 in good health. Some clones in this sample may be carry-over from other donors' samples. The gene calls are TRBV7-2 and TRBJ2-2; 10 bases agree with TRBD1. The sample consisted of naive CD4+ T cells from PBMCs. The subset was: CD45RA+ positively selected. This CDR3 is CASSLRGTGAGELFF. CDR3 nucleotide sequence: TGTGCCAGCAGCTTAAGGGGGACAGGGGCCGGGGAGCTGTTTTTT. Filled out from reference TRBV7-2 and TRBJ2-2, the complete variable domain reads GAGVSQSPSNKVTEKGKDVELRCDPISGHTALYWYRQSLGQGLEFLIYFQGNSAPDKSGLPSDRFSAERTGGSVSTLTIQRTQQEDSAVYLCASSLRGTGAGELFFGEGSRLTVL.